This T cell receptor beta chain was retrieved from a study of identical twins. Notes on the study in general: Out-of-frame alpha sequences shared by twins were enriched for low generation probability. Conclusions were based on cross-sectional statistical analysis, without following the same donors. Twin sharing of out-of-frame TCR alpha was underestimated by models in monozygotic pairs.

In the case of this clonotype: Its antigen is unknown.

Each CDR3 protein gets one entry after TCRdb re-called the 5' RACE reads with MiXCR. The repertoire holds more than 1.5 million distinct CDR3 sequences, about 31% seen once, with about 0.27% in the top ten. V lost 3 bases and J lost 0, with 18 bases in between. The CDR3 is made up of 17 amino acids. CDR1 is SGHRS, CDR2 YFSETQ, per germline. All of the donors were Caucasians in good health. The chain recombines TRBV5-1 with TRBJ1-2; the D is unclear. What was sequenced was cord blood. The sequence was collected from a newborn girl in good health. The CDR3 coding sequence is TGCGCCAGCAGCTCATTACCCTTAGACGGATCTAACTATGGCTACACCTTC. Residues: CASSSLPLDGSNYGYTF.